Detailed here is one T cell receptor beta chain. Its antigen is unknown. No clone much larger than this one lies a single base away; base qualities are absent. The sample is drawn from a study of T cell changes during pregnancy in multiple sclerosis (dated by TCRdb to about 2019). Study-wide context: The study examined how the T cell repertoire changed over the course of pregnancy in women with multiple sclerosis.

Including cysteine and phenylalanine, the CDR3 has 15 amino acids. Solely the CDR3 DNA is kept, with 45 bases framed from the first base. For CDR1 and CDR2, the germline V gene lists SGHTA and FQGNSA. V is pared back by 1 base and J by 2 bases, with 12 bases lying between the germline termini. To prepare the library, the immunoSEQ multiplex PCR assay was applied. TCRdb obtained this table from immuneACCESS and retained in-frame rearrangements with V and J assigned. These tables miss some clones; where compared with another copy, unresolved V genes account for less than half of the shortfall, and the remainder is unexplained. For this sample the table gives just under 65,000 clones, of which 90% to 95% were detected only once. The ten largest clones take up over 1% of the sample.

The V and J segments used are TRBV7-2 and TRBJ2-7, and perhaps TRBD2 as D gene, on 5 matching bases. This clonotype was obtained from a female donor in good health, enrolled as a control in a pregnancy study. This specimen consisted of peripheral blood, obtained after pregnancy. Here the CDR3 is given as CASSLGRTGTYEQYF. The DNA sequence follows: TGTGCCAGCAGCTTAGGGCGGACTGGGACCTACGAGCAGTACTTC.